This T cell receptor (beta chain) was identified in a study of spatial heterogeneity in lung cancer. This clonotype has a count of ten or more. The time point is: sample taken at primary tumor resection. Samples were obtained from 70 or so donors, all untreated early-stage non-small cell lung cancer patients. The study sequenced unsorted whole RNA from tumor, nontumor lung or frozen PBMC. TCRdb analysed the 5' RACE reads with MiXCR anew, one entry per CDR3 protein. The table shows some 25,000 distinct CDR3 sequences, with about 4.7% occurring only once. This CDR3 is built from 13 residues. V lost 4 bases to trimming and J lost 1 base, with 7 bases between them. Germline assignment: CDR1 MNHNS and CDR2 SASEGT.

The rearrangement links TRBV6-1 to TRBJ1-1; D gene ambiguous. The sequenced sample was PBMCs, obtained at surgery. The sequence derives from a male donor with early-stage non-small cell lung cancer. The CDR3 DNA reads TGTGCCAGCAGTGCCCCCTGGAACACTGAAGCTTTCTTT. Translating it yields CASSAPWNTEAFF.